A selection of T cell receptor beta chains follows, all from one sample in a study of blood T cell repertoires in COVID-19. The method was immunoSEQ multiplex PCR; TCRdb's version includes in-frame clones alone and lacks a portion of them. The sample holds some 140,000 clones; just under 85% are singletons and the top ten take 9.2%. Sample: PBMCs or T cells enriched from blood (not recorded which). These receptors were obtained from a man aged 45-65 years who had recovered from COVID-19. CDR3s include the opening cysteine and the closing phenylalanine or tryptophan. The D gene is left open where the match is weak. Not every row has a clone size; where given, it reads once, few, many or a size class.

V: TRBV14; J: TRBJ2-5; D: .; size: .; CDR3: CASSRSSETQYF; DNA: TGTGCCAGCAGCCGAAGCTCGGAGACCCAGTACTTC
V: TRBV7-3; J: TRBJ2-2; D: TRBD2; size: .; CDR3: CASSLNVAGGNLTGELFF; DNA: TGTGCCAGCAGCTTAAACGTAGCGGGGGGCAACCTCACCGGGGAGCTGTTTTTT
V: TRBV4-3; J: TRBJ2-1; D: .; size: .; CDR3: CASSQEAGPYEQFF; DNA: TGCGCCAGCAGCCAAGAGGCGGGACCTTACGAGCAGTTCTTC
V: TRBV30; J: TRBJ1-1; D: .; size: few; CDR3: CAWILGEGTEAFF; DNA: TGTGCCTGGATCCTCGGTGAGGGCACTGAAGCTTTCTTT
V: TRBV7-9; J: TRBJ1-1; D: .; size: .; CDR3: CASSLARLANTEAFF; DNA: TGTGCCAGCAGCTTAGCGAGGCTAGCGAACACTGAAGCTTTCTTT
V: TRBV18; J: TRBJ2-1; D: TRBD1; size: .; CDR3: CASSPAGGNEQFF; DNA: TGTGCCAGCTCACCTGCAGGGGGCAATGAGCAGTTCTTC
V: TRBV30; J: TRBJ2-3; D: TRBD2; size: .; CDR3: CAWRERGGIDTQYF; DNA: TGTGCCTGGAGGGAGCGGGGGGGCATAGATACGCAGTATTTT
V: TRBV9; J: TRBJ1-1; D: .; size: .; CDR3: CASSPQGVLYNTEAFF; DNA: TGTGCCAGCAGCCCCCAAGGGGTGTTGTATAACACTGAAGCTTTCTTT
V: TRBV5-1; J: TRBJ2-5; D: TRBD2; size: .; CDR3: CASSWGLAEETQYF; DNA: TGCGCCAGCAGCTGGGGACTAGCGGAAGAGACCCAGTACTTC
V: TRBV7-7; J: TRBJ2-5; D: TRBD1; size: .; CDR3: CASSLDRVLYF; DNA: TGTGCTAGCAGCTTAGACAGGGTCTTGTACTTC
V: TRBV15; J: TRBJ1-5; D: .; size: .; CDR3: CATSRDAEVGQQPQHF; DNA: TGTGCCACCAGCAGAGATGCGGAGGTAGGACAGCAGCCCCAGCATTTT
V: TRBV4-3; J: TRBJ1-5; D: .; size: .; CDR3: CASSQDWGGSGQPQHF; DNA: TGCGCCAGCAGCCAAGATTGGGGGGGGTCGGGTCAGCCCCAGCATTTT
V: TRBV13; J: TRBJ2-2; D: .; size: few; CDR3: CASSLGGLWNTGELFF; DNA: TGTGCCAGCAGCTTAGGGGGGCTTTGGAACACCGGGGAGCTGTTTTTT
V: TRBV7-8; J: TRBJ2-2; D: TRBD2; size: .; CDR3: CASSSSGGRTGELFF; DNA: TGTGCCAGCAGCAGTAGCGGGGGCCGCACCGGGGAGCTGTTTTTT
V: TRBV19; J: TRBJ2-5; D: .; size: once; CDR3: CASSIGASAETQYF; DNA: TGTGCCAGTAGTATAGGGGCTAGCGCGGAGACCCAGTACTTC
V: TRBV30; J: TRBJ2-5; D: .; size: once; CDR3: CAWSGEETQYF; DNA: TGTGCCTGGAGTGGGGAGGAGACCCAGTACTTC
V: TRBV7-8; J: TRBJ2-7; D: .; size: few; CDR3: CASSRQTAYEQYF; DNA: TGTGCCAGCAGCCGGCAGACAGCCTACGAGCAGTACTTC
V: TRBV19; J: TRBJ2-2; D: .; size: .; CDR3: CASKRTGTTTGELFF; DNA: TGTGCCAGCAAACGGACCGGGACAACCACCGGGGAGCTGTTTTTT